Following are 27 T cell receptor beta chains from one sample sequenced in a study of cytomegalovirus exposure and HLA in healthy donors. Both 60 Vbeta primers and 13 Jbeta primers went into the PCR. Generated by immunoSEQ multiplex PCR, the TCRdb table keeps only in-frame clones and is missing some. The sample holds 80,000 to 100,000 clones. Material for sequencing was PBMCs. The receptors were sampled from a man aged 45-65 years in good health and CMV-seronegative.

This chain uses TRBV30 with TRBJ1-6; TRBD1 aligns across 7 bases. Per the germline V gene, CDR1 is GTSNPN and CDR2 is SVGIG (reference sequence). This CDR3 has 11 amino acids. Germline trimming cut 2 bases from V and 18 bases from J; bases unmatched to any gene: 7. CDR3 DNA sequence: TGTGCCTGGAGTCCGGGACAGCGGCCCCACTTT. Encoded protein: CAWSPGQRPHF.

CDR3 sequence reads: CASSPASGGYEQYF. The DNA of the CDR3 is TGTGCCAGCTCACCAGCTAGCGGGGGTTACGAGCAGTACTTC. The V call is TRBV18, the J call TRBJ2-5; 10 bases are shared with TRBD2. The J call may be in error: the DNA end matches TRBJ2-7 better. The germline V gene has CDR1 KGHSH and CDR2 LQKENI. The CDR3 runs 14 residues.

The chain has TRBV5-6 and TRBJ1-2; D may be TRBD1 (5 bases). The CDR3 length is 15 residues. The V and J ends lost 4 bases and 2 bases respectively, with 15 bases between them. Per germline, CDR1 SGHDT and CDR2 YYEEEE. CDR3 DNA: TGTGCCAGCAGCCCACAGGTTACACAAAACTATGGCTACACCTTC. This encodes CASSPQVTQNYGYTF.

This rearrangement joins TRBV7-3 to TRBJ1-1; no clear D gene. Germline values: CDR1 SGHTA, CDR2 FQGTGA. The CDR3 contains 15 residues. V lost 1 base, J lost 1 base, and 10 bases lay in between. The CDR3 nucleotides are TGTGCCAGCAGCTTAATCCGGGGAGCGAACACTGAAGCTTTCTTT. It yields the protein CASSLIRGANTEAFF.

The chain combines TRBV5-1 with TRBJ1-2; D is undetermined. CDR3 size: 17 residues. The germline gives CDR1 SGHRS, CDR2 YFSETQ. Deletions cut 0 bases from V and 1 base from J, with 16 bases between. The CDR3 DNA is TGCGCCAGCAGCTTGGAAATAAACAGCCGCCTTAACTATGGCTACACCTTC. It codes for CASSLEINSRLNYGYTF.

The chain couples TRBV6-1 to TRBJ2-7; maybe TRBD1 (6 bases). The V gene lost 4 bases and the J gene lost 3 bases, with 16 bases spanning the gap. Germline CDR1 MNHNS, CDR2 SASEGT. This CDR3 is built from 15 residues. The CDR3 DNA is TGTGCCAGCAGTGGGCCCGCCGCGGACAGCTACGAGCAGTACTTC. It encodes CASSGPAADSYEQYF.

The V and J genes are TRBV9 and TRBJ2-3, with D perhaps matching TRBD1 (6 bases). CDR1 is SGDLS, CDR2 YYNGEE, per germline. Trimming cost V 3 bases and J 1 base, with 12 bases left between them. The CDR3 contains 15 residues. This CDR3 is CASSAKRQGTDTQYF. CDR3 DNA: TGTGCCAGCAGCGCGAAAAGACAGGGCACAGATACGCAGTATTTT.

V gene TRBV10-3 combines with J gene TRBJ2-7, with D tentatively TRBD1 (6 bases). CDR1 is ENHRY and CDR2 is SYGVKD in the germline V gene. The germline V and J ends were trimmed by 6 bases and 5 bases, with 14 bases remaining between them. The CDR3 has 13 residues. The CDR3 DNA follows: TGTGCCATCAGAGCCAACAGGGAGAACGAGCAGTACTTC. Protein product: CAIRANRENEQYF.

This chain uses TRBV28 with TRBJ1-1; 8 bases match TRBD1. The CDR3 runs 13 residues. Looked up from germline, CDR1 is MDHEN and CDR2 is SYDVKM. J was trimmed by 8 bases and V by 4 bases; bases with no gene match: 6. CDR3 DNA: TGTGCCAGCAGTTCCCGGACAGGGCAAGAAGCTTTCTTT. Encoded protein: CASSSRTGQEAFF.

The chain is built from TRBV27 and TRBJ2-7; TRBD2 matches at 9 bases. V was pared by 7 bases and J by 1 base, with 8 bases of the junction left unmatched. From germline, CDR1 is MNHEY and CDR2 SMNVEV (reference sequence). The CDR3 is 15 residues long. The DNA of the CDR3 is TGTGCCAGCACCTCCCGAGCGGGGGGATCCTACGAGCAGTACTTC. It specifies CASTSRAGGSYEQYF.

The CDR3 region is CASPRHSKGLPNEKLFF. CDR3 nucleotides: TGTGCCAGCCCCAGGCATAGTAAAGGTTTGCCTAATGAAAAACTGTTTTTT. This chain connects TRBV5-4 to TRBJ1-4; no firm D call. Germline CDR1 is SGHNT and CDR2 is YYREEE (reference sequence). The CDR3 sequence is 17 residues long. V was trimmed by 7 bases and J by 3 bases, leaving 22 bases between them. Supplemented by reference TRBV5-4 and TRBJ1-4, the full variable domain reads ETGVTQSPTHLIKTRGQQVTLRCSSQSGHNTVSWYQQALGQGPQFIFQYYREEENGRGNFPPRFSGLQFPNYSSELNVNALELDDSALYLCASPRHSKGLPNEKLFFGSGTQLSVL.

This chain connects TRBV7-9 to TRBJ1-6; D remains unclear. Germline CDR1 is SEHNR and CDR2 is FQNEAQ (reference sequence). Trimming pared 5 bases from V and 0 bases from J, leaving 17 bases between. This CDR3 spans 18 amino acids. CDR3 region: CASSDGPRGSSYNSPLHF. The CDR3 coding sequence is TGTGCCAGCAGCGACGGGCCGCGGGGAAGCTCCTATAATTCACCCCTCCACTTT.

The rearrangement links TRBV15 to TRBJ2-7, with 10 bases lining up with TRBD1. With V trimmed by 2 bases and J by 7 bases, 5 bases remained unmatched. CDR3 size: 14 residues. CDR1 and CDR2 from the germline V gene are LNHNV and YYDKDF (reference sequence). In DNA form, the CDR3 reads TGTGCCACCAGCAGATCTGGACAGGGGGGGGAGCAGTACTTC. As protein: CATSRSGQGGEQYF.

The gene calls are TRBV6-5 and TRBJ2-1; 10 bases are a match to TRBD2. Per germline, CDR1 MNHEY and CDR2 SVGAGI. This CDR3 has 13 residues. The trim removed 7 bases at V and 8 bases at J, leaving 5 bases unmatched. For the CDR3, the DNA is TGTGCCAGCAAACCCAGCGGGGGGGATGAGCAGTTCTTC. Its protein product is CASKPSGGDEQFF.

Points on this clone: The germline gene is not matched at one end of the junction; a read error may be the cause. V is TRBV28 and J is TRBJ2-7; TRBD1 matches at 8 bases. Germline-derived CDR1 and CDR2 are MDHEN and SYDVKM. The CDR3 runs to 10 residues. CDR3 sequence reads: CASSSADRGF. The CDR3 region has the DNA TGTGCCAGCAGTTCCGCAGACAGGGGATTC. Looking up the rest from reference TRBV28 and TRBJ2-7 gives the full variable domain: DVKVTQSSRYLVKRTGEKVFLECVQDMDHENMFWYRQDPGLGLRLIYFSYDVKMKEKGDIPEGYSVSREKKERFSLILESASTNQTSMYLCASSSADRGFGPGTRLTVT.

The CDR3 nucleotides are TGTGCCATTAGGACAGGGACCTATGGCTACACCTTC. Residues: CAIRTGTYGYTF. The rearrangement links TRBV6-1 to TRBJ1-2, with TRBD1 identical over 8 bases. Trimming took 10 bases from V and 4 from J; bases not matched to a gene: 5. Germline CDR1 is MNHNS and CDR2 is SASEGT. The CDR3 spans 12 residues.

The genes are TRBV18 and TRBJ2-1; 12 bases map to TRBD1. Germline values: CDR1 KGHSH, CDR2 LQKENI. There are 15 residues in the CDR3. V shed 3 bases, J shed 6 bases, and the junction held 3 bases outside the gene matches. The CDR3 region has the DNA TGTGCCAGCTCACCCGGGACAGGGGGCTTCAATGAGCAGTTCTTC. Protein sequence: CASSPGTGGFNEQFF.

This rearrangement joins TRBV29-1 to TRBJ2-7, with 7 bases lining up with TRBD1. With V trimmed by 5 bases and J by 4 bases, 5 bases remained unmatched. Germline V gene lookup returns CDR1 SQVTM and CDR2 ANQGSEA. The CDR3 has 12 amino acids. The CDR3 DNA sequence: TGCAGCGTTCCGGGACAGAGATACGAGCAGTACTTC. It codes for CSVPGQRYEQYF.

As DNA, the CDR3 is TGTGCCTGGATGGAATCGACAAGCCGCTCTGGAAACACCATATATTTT. It specifies CAWMESTSRSGNTIYF. This chain joins TRBV30 and TRBJ1-3, with D hard to call. The germline V gene encodes CDR1 GTSNPN and CDR2 SVGIG (reference sequence). There are 16 residues in the CDR3. V was pared by 4 bases and J by 0 bases, with 16 bases between.

The rearrangement links TRBV28 to TRBJ1-2, with TRBD1 identical over 9 bases. J was trimmed by 4 bases and V by 4 bases; bases with no gene match: 4. CDR1 and CDR2 from the germline V gene are MDHEN and SYDVKM. This CDR3 is built from 14 residues. In DNA, the CDR3 is TGTGCCAGCAGTTCGGGACAGGGCAGCTATGGCTACACCTTC. Its protein product is CASSSGQGSYGYTF.

The gene calls are TRBV30 and TRBJ1-2, with TRBD1 as a possible D gene (5 bases). Deletions cut 0 bases from V and 0 bases from J, with 11 bases between. The CDR3 loop spans 15 amino acids. CDR1 is GTSNPN and CDR2 is SVGIG in the germline V gene (reference sequence). The CDR3 loop is CAWSVPSTANYGYTF. The CDR3 DNA follows: TGTGCCTGGAGTGTACCCTCGACAGCTAACTATGGCTACACCTTC.

This chain links TRBV19 with TRBJ2-7; 8 nucleotides agree with TRBD1. Germline V gene lookup returns CDR1 LNHDA and CDR2 SQIVND (reference sequence). Trimming cost V 1 base and J 4 bases; bases outside gene matches: 9. This CDR3 spans 16 amino acids. The CDR3, as DNA: TGTGCCAGTAGTATAGTAGGCTCGGGACAGGATTACGAGCAGTACTTC. Translated: CASSIVGSGQDYEQYF.

V usage is TRBV11-2 and J usage is TRBJ2-7; TRBD1 matches at 8 bases. Germline V gives CDR1 SGHAT, CDR2 FQNNGV. This CDR3 has 15 amino acids. Germline trimming cut 6 bases from V and 2 bases from J; bases unmatched to any gene: 9. CDR3: CASSRGTGSPYEQYF. The CDR3 DNA reads TGTGCCAGCAGTCGCGGGACAGGAAGCCCCTACGAGCAGTACTTC.

J is TRBJ2-7 and V is TRBV10-3; D not resolved. The CDR3 covers 13 residues. Germline V CDR1 and CDR2: ENHRY, SYGVKD. Trimming cost V 3 bases and J 7 bases, with 13 bases left between them. The DNA of the CDR3 is TGTGCCATCAGTGACCTTGCCTACGATGAGCAGTACTTC. This translates into CAISDLAYDEQYF.

As concerns this clone: The same CDR3 can be traced to other DNA sequences in this sample. The chain recombines TRBV5-1 with TRBJ1-4; 11 positions agree with TRBD1. J lost 8 bases, V lost 4 bases, and 4 bases had no gene match. The CDR3 spans 14 residues. Per germline, CDR1 SGHRS and CDR2 YFSETQ. CDR3 loop: CASSPGQGGEKLFF. The DNA of the CDR3 is TGCGCCAGCAGCCCGGGACAGGGGGGGGAAAAACTGTTTTTT.

CDR3 sequence (DNA): TGTGCCAGCAGTTTATTTCGGGGGTCGTATGGCTACACCTTC. Its translation: CASSLFRGSYGYTF. The V and J genes are TRBV28 and TRBJ1-2, with D perhaps TRBD1 (5 bases). This CDR3 has 14 residues. The germline V and J ends were trimmed by 1 base and 5 bases, with 11 bases remaining between them. Germline-derived CDR1 and CDR2 are MDHEN and SYDVKM.

The CDR3 region has the DNA TGTGCCAGTAGAGCCGACAGGGGGCGCTTCGGGGAGCTGTTTTTT. Translation: CASRADRGRFGELFF. J is TRBJ2-2 and V is TRBV19, with 10 bases lining up with TRBD1. Germline CDR1 LNHDA, CDR2 SQIVND (reference sequence). The CDR3 consists of 15 residues. The V segment lost 6 bases and the J segment 7 bases; nucleotides outside the gene matches: 8.